This T cell receptor (beta chain) originates from a study of T cells after yellow fever vaccination. Points from the study as a whole: Although the secondary response was weaker, it peaked faster, at day 5 versus 15. Most primary-vaccination clones recurred post-booster (nearly 98% CD4, roughly 90% CD8).

CDR1 and CDR2 (germline): SQVTM, ANQGSEA. The CDR3 has 16 residues. Unmatched junction bases numbered 14, after V lost 6 bases and J lost 4 bases. The 5'RACE template-switching step produced TCR cDNA and added a universal primer site and UMIs. TCRdb used MiXCR to reprocess the 5' RACE reads, holding one entry per CDR3 protein. Here the sample spans 500,000 to 550,000 distinct CDR3 sequences, 20% to 25% being singletons. This clonotype was counted only a few times. Its antigen is undetermined. The sequence was obtained from a man between 18 and 35 years old who received the YFV17D yellow fever vaccine. The rearrangement uses TRBV29-1 and TRBJ1-1, with 10 bases lining up with TRBD1. Here the sequenced sample was PBMCs, taken approximately 20 days after the first yellow fever vaccination. This CDR3 is CSVRGARQGASTEAFF. The CDR3 coding sequence is TGCAGCGTCCGGGGGGCAAGACAGGGGGCGAGCACTGAAGCTTTCTTT. Filled out from reference TRBV29-1 and TRBJ1-1, the complete variable domain reads SAVISQKPSRDICQRGTSLTIQCQVDSQVTMMFWYRQQPGQSLTLIATANQGSEATYESGFVIDKFPISRPNLTFSTLTVSNMSPEDSSIYLCSVRGARQGASTEAFFGQGTRLTVV.